The table lists the clone carrying this TCR beta chain with many counts. Its antigen remains unknown. The sample comes from a study of T cell repertoires in cytomegalovirus infection. In TCRdb, the reads were re-called with MiXCR into one record per CDR3 protein. The table includes 680,000 or so distinct CDR3 sequences, approximately 33% detected once. The CDR3 is 14 residues long. Trimming removed 2 bases at V and 5 bases at J, with 13 bases between. Germline assignment: CDR1 SGHTA and CDR2 FQGNSA. The sample consisted of cultured PBMCs, taken from culture after CMV antigen stimulation. The TCR comes from a human donor in good health (CMV status not recorded). Some clones in this sample may be carry-over from other donors' samples. V is TRBV7-2 and J is TRBJ2-7; D is possibly TRBD1 (5 bases). CDR3 amino acids: CASSLWGFGDEQYF. The CDR3 nucleotides are TGTGCCAGCAGCTTATGGGGCTTTGGGGACGAGCAGTACTTC.